This TCR beta chain originates from a study of blood T cell repertoires in COVID-19. Here immunoSEQ multiplex PCR was the method, and the copy in TCRdb shows in-frame clones only, minus some. The repertoire has approximately 200,000 clones, approximately 80% of them found once; the top ten carry less than 8%. The CDR3 runs 15 residues. Germline trimming cut 5 bases from V and 2 bases from J; bases unmatched to any gene: 3. Per the germline V gene, CDR1 is SNHLY and CDR2 is FYNNEI. Assignments of participants to cohorts depended upon their own reported clinical history. The sequence was collected from a woman between 40 and 55 years old with acute COVID-19. The sequencing input was PBMCs or T cells enriched from blood (not recorded which). This chain links TRBV2 with TRBJ1-5; the match to TRBD1 covers 10 bases. The CDR3 coding sequence is TGTGCCAGCAGTCCGGGGACAGGGGGCAATCAGCCCCAGCATTTT. This codes for CASSPGTGGNQPQHF.